This is a list of T cell receptor beta chains from one sample in a study of tumour-infiltrating T cells in Burkitt lymphoma. Profiling relied on immunoSEQ multiplex PCR, and the TCRdb table lists in-frame clones only, not all of them. The sample yields fewer than 2,000 clones, approximately 20% seen once. Sequenced sample: tumor tissue. These receptors came from a human donor with diffuse large B-cell lymphoma. CDR3s include the opening cysteine and the closing phenylalanine or tryptophan. A D gene is named only where the DNA matches it firmly. Size is stated for part of the rows, as once, few or many counts, or as a class when the clone is expanded.

size,D,J,V,length,DNA,CDR3
few,.,TRBJ1-3,TRBV6-6,16,TGTGCCAGCAGTTACGGGACGGCAAGCTCTGGAAACACCATATATTTT,CASSYGTASSGNTIYF
.,.,TRBJ1-4,TRBV5-4,14,TGTGCCAGCAGCTGGTCAGGAGGATTAGAAAAACTGTTTTTT,CASSWSGGLEKLFF
few,TRBD1,TRBJ1-5,TRBV6-6,14,TGTGCCAGCAGTTCGAAACAGGGGACCCAGCCCCAGCATTTT,CASSSKQGTQPQHF
few,TRBD1,TRBJ1-1,TRBV5-4,15,TGTGCCAGCACCCAATGGGACAGGGGAGACACTGAAGCTTTCTTT,CASTQWDRGDTEAFF
large,.,TRBJ2-2,TRBV11-2,13,TGTGCCAGCAGCTTGACAGGCACCGGGGAGCTGTTTTTT,CASSLTGTGELFF
.,.,TRBJ1-1,TRBV18,13,TGTGCCAGCTCACCGGGGCTTAACACTGAAGCTTTCTTT,CASSPGLNTEAFF
few,.,TRBJ1-1,TRBV6-6,14,TGTGCCAGCAGACCGCAGGGCTGGAACACTGAAGCTTTCTTT,CASRPQGWNTEAFF
few,.,TRBJ1-4,TRBV9,15,TGTGCCAGCAGCCCGGCCGGGCAGGGGTACGAAAAACTGTTTTTT,CASSPAGQGYEKLFF
few,.,TRBJ1-2,TRBV18,14,TGTGCCAGCTCACCACCGCCAGGGCAGGGCGGCTACACCTTC,CASSPPPGQGGYTF
large,.,TRBJ1-5,TRBV6-5,14,TGTGCCAGCAGTTACAGGGGGGGTGGCCAGCCCCAGCATTTT,CASSYRGGGQPQHF
few,TRBD1,TRBJ2-4,TRBV30,13,TGTGCCTGGAGTGTAGGGGGCCCGGGCATTCAGTACTTC,CAWSVGGPGIQYF
few,TRBD2,TRBJ2-1,TRBV4-1,16,TGCGCCAGCAGCCAACGAATAGCGGGGACCTACAATGAGCAGTTCTTC,CASSQRIAGTYNEQFF
.,.,TRBJ2-1,TRBV4-1,12,TGCGCCAGCAGCCCTGGGGGCAGCGAACAGTTCTTC,CASSPGGSEQFF
few,TRBD1,TRBJ2-2,TRBV19,15,TGTGCCAGTAGTCACGGGACAGGATACACCGGGGAGCTGTTTTTT,CASSHGTGYTGELFF
.,.,TRBJ1-1,TRBV7-8,13,TGTGCCAGCAGCTTAGCGGGGTACACTGAAGCTTTCTTT,CASSLAGYTEAFF
few,.,TRBJ1-4,TRBV7-9,14,TGTGCCAGCAGCTTAGCCCAGGATAATGAAAAACTGTTTTTT,CASSLAQDNEKLFF
.,.,TRBJ1-2,TRBV30,13,TGTGCCTGGAGTCCATCCCGGAGCTATGGCTACACCTTC,CAWSPSRSYGYTF
few,.,TRBJ1-1,TRBV6-5,13,TGTGCCAGCAGTTATAACAGCAACACTGAAGCTTTCTTT,CASSYNSNTEAFF
.,.,TRBJ2-5,TRBV5-5,12,TGTGCCAGCAGCTTCGCTGGGCAGACCCAGTACTTC,CASSFAGQTQYF
.,.,TRBJ2-5,TRBV9,12,TGTGCCAGCAGCGCCAAAGGAGAGACCCAGTACTTC,CASSAKGETQYF
few,TRBD2,TRBJ2-3,TRBV7-9,15,TGTGCCAGCAGGAAGACTAGCGGAAGCACAAATACGCAGTATTTT,CASRKTSGSTNTQYF
.,TRBD1,TRBJ2-1,TRBV30,14,TGTGCCTGGACCTACGGGACAGGAGTAAATGAGCAGTTCTTC,CAWTYGTGVNEQFF
.,.,TRBJ2-1,TRBV6-5,13,TGTGCCAGCAGTTACTCGGGGGGAATAGGGCAGTTCTTC,CASSYSGGIGQFF
few,.,TRBJ1-1,TRBV4-1,14,TGCGCCAGCAGCCACCCCACGGGCAGGGAAGGGGCTTTCTTT,CASSHPTGREGAFF